The T cell receptor beta chain under discussion was sequenced for a study of neurological immune-mediated disorders. General observations from the study: Expanded clones shared no CDR3 amino acid sequences across subjects, suggesting private repertoires in all groups. HTLV-1-associated myelopathy led in TCR clonal expansion, while multiple sclerosis ranked lowest, below healthy controls.

The study used blood bank volunteers in Maryland, USA, as healthy controls. This clonotype is labeled as medium-sized. The antigen remains undetermined. Synthesis of cDNA used 5'RACE (with 10-nucleotide random UMIs). One entry per CDR3 protein results from TCRdb running MiXCR on the 5' RACE reads. The data show 26,000 or so distinct CDR3 sequences, approximately 6.6% seen once. The CDR3 covers 16 residues. With 1 base clipped from V and 1 base from J, the junction kept 4 bases outside the gene matches. Germline-derived CDR1 and CDR2 are LNHNV and YYDKDF (reference sequence). The chain recombines TRBV15 with TRBJ1-1; the match to TRBD1 covers 9 bases. This TCR was recovered from a woman in her fifties or sixties in good health. Sequenced: PBMCs. CDR3 protein: CATSRGQGQGNTEAFF. The DNA for the CDR3 is TGTGCCACCAGCAGAGGCCAGGGACAGGGGAACACTGAAGCTTTCTTT.